The 9 T cell receptor beta chains given below trace back to one sample, sequenced in a study of T cell repertoires in cytomegalovirus infection. TCRdb redid the calling of the reads with MiXCR, one entry per CDR3 protein. The sample consists of hundreds of thousands of distinct CDR3 sequences, approximately 24% of them appearing once. The source material was CD8+ T cells from PBMCs. The receptor source for this set is a human donor in good health (CMV status not recorded). Some clones in this sample may be carry-over from other donors' samples.

This clonotype was recorded many times. The CDR3 is CASSLGRGHEQFF. The CDR3 region has the DNA TGTGCCAGCAGCTTAGGGAGGGGGCATGAGCAGTTCTTC. The chain recombines TRBV7-9 with TRBJ2-1; tentatively, D is TRBD1 (7 bases). With 1 base removed from V and 8 bases from J, the gap between germline ends came to 9 bases. There are 13 residues in the CDR3. Per the germline V gene, CDR1 is SEHNR and CDR2 is FQNEAQ (reference sequence).

In this sample, this clonotype turned up a few times. The chain joins TRBV27 to TRBJ2-3; 13 nucleotides agree with TRBD2. The V gene's germline CDR1 is MNHEY and CDR2 SMNVEV (reference sequence). The CDR3 is made up of 17 amino acids. The V gene end was trimmed by 5 bases and the J gene end by 5 bases; junction bases not matched to a gene: 10. In DNA form, the CDR3 reads TGTGCCAGCAGTCGGACTAGCGGGGGACGCCGGATAGATACGCAGTATTTT. Protein: CASSRTSGGRRIDTQYF.

The chain uses TRBV20-1 and TRBJ2-1; 15 bases align to TRBD2. Germline CDR1 is DFQATT and CDR2 is SNEGSKA (reference sequence). The CDR3 has 19 amino acids. The J segment lost 8 bases and the V segment lost 0 bases, leaving 14 bases of the junction unmatched. This CDR3 reads CSARDPFWTSGGALDEQFF. The CDR3 DNA is TGCAGTGCTAGAGATCCCTTCTGGACTAGCGGGGGGGCCCTCGATGAGCAGTTCTTC.

This clonotype was seen repeatedly, ten times or more. The chain recombines TRBV7-2 with TRBJ2-1, with D tentatively TRBD1 or TRBD2 (5 bases each). Germline V gives CDR1 SGHTA, CDR2 FQGNSA. V lost 5 bases and J lost 5, with 13 bases in between. The CDR3 contains 14 residues. The CDR3 here is CASSGLEGNNEQFF. The DNA of the CDR3 is TGTGCCAGCAGCGGGCTTGAGGGGAACAATGAGCAGTTCTTC.

Ten or more counts support this clonotype. The V call is TRBV7-2, the J call TRBJ1-5, with unresolved D. Trimming removed 3 bases from V and 5 bases from J, with 14 bases in between. Germline CDR1 SGHTA, CDR2 FQGNSA. This CDR3 spans 15 amino acids. CDR3: CASSLGPKEDQPQHF. The CDR3 bases are TGTGCCAGCAGCTTGGGCCCGAAAGAAGATCAGCCCCAGCATTTT.

Of note for this clonotype: The germline gene is not matched at one end of the junction; a read error may be the cause. V usage is TRBV7-9 and J usage is TRBJ1-5; D is undetermined. The V gene's germline CDR1 is SEHNR and CDR2 FQNEAQ (reference sequence). The CDR3 is 15 amino acids. CDR3 nucleotides: TGTGCCAGCAGCGGGGAACTAGAAAGCAATCAGTCCCAGCATTTT. This codes for CASSGELESNQSQHF.

The rearrangement links TRBV7-9 to TRBJ1-1; 8 bases map to TRBD1. The CDR3 sequence is 15 residues long. The germline V gene encodes CDR1 SEHNR and CDR2 FQNEAQ (reference sequence). Losses at the gene ends were 2 bases for V and 5 bases for J; bases not matched to a gene: 7. CDR3 DNA: TGTGCCAGCAGCTTACCTTACGGACAGGGAACTGAAGCTTTCTTT. Its protein is CASSLPYGQGTEAFF.

The chain employs TRBV4-1 and TRBJ1-1; no clear D. Germline assignment: CDR1 MGHRA and CDR2 YSYEKL. Trimming left V 0 bases short and J 3 bases short, with 2 bases between. This CDR3 contains 12 residues. The CDR3 region is CASSQDHTEAFF. The CDR3 coding sequence is TGCGCCAGCAGCCAAGACCACACTGAAGCTTTCTTT.

This clonotype was detected only a few times. V usage is TRBV20-1 and J usage is TRBJ1-1; D may be TRBD1 (6 bases). This CDR3 has 15 residues. Germline values: CDR1 DFQATT, CDR2 SNEGSKA (reference sequence). V gave up 0 bases and J gave up 5 bases, with 16 bases separating them. The CDR3 bases are TGCAGTGCTAGAGATATCGACAAGGGGGAAACTGAAGCTTTCTTT. Amino acid sequence: CSARDIDKGETEAFF.